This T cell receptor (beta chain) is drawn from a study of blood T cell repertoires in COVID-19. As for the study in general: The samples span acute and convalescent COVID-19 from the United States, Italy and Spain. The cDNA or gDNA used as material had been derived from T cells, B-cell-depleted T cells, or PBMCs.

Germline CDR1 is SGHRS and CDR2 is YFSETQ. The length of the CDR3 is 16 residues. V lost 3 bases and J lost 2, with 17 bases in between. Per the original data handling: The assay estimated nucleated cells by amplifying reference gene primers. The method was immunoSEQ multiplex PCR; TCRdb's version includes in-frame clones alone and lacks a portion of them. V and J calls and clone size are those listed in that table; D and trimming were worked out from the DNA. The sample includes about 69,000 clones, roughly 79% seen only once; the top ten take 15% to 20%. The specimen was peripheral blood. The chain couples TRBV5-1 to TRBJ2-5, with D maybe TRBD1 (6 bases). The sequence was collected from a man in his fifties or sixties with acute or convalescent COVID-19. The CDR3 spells CASSSLTGTFQETQYF. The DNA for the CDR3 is TGCGCCAGCAGCTCCCTTACAGGGACCTTTCAAGAGACCCAGTACTTC.